This record looks at one T cell receptor (beta chain) sequence and its context. Its specificity is unknown. The germline CDR1 and CDR2 sequences are GTSNPN and SVGIG (reference sequence). The CDR3 has 15 residues. The V and J ends lost 2 bases and 3 bases respectively, with 16 bases between them. This entry is derived from a study of T cell responses to AZD1222 COVID-19 vaccine. Study-wide findings and caveats: The study identified only a handful of AZD1222 recipients as seropositive at baseline. After the peak T cell response, and only then, were repertoires sampled.

Data came from immunoSEQ multiplex PCR; TCRdb stores just in-frame clones and leaves some out. The sample includes some 130,000 clones, approximately 88% of them seen just once. The V gene is TRBV30, the J gene TRBJ1-2, with D uncertain. This TCR derives from an adult in good health. The material was peripheral blood, obtained on day 0 of AZD1222 vaccination. CDR3 bases: TGTGCCTGGAGTCCCGAGTGGGGTGGTTACTATGGCTACACCTTC. It translates to CAWSPEWGGYYGYTF. Combining the CDR3 with reference TRBV30 and TRBJ1-2 gives the whole variable domain SQTIHQWPATLVQPVGSPLSLECTVEGTSNPNLYWYRQAAGRGLQLLFYSVGIGQISSEVPQNLSASRPQDRQFILSSKKLLLSDSGFYLCAWSPEWGGYYGYTFGSGTRLTVV.